Given below is one T cell receptor (beta chain) in context. Authors' data handling: Amplification with reference gene primers provided the estimates of nucleated cell counts. The assay was immunoSEQ multiplex PCR, and TCRdb's table has in-frame clones only and misses some. V and J calls and clone size are copied from that table; D and trimming were computed from the DNA. The table lists 110,000 to 150,000 clones, roughly three quarters of them singletons. V was clipped by 4 bases and J by 1 base, with 13 bases between them. Germline loops: CDR1 SEHNR, CDR2 FQNEAQ (reference sequence). The length of the CDR3 is 15 residues. This sample was included in a study of blood T cell repertoires in COVID-19. The overall study: Acute and convalescent COVID-19 samples came from the United States, Italy and Spain. T cells, B-cell-depleted T cells, or PBMCs supplied cDNA or gDNA.

The sequencing sample was made of peripheral blood. This receptor was identified in a man in his fifties or sixties with active or convalescent COVID-19. The gene calls are TRBV7-9 and TRBJ2-5; D may be TRBD1 (6 bases). The CDR3 region has the DNA TGTGCCAGCAGCTCCATCACAGGGACCCAAGAGACCCAGTACTTC. Amino acid sequence: CASSSITGTQETQYF.